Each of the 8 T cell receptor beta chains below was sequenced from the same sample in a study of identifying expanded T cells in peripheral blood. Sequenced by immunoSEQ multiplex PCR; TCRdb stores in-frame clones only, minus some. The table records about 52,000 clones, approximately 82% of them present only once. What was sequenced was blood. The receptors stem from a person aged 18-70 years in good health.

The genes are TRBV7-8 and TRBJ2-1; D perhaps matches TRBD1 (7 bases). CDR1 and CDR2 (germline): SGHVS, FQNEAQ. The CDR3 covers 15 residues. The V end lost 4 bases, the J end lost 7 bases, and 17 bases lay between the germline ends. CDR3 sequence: CASSSTQGGVNEQFF. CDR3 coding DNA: TGTGCCAGCAGCTCTACTCAGGGGGGCGTAAATGAGCAGTTCTTC.

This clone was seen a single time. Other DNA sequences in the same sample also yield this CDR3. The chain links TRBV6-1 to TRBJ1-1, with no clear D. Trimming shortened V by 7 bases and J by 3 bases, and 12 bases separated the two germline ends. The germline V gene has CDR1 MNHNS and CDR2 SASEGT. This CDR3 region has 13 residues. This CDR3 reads CASIEKADTEAFF. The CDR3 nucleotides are TGTGCCAGCATCGAAAAGGCGGACACTGAAGCTTTCTTT.

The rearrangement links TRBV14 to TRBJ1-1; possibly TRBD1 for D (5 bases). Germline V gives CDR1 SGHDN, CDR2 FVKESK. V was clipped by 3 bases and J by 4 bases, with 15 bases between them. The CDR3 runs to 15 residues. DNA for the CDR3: TGTGCCAGCAGCCAGACACCCTCGGGGCCCACTGAAGCTTTCTTT. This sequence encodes CASSQTPSGPTEAFF.

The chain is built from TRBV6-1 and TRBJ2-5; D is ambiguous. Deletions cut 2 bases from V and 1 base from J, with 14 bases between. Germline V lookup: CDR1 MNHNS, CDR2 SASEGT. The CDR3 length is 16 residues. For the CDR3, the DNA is TGTGCCAGCAGTGAACGGGTAAGAGGCAGCCAAGAGACCCAGTACTTC. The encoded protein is CASSERVRGSQETQYF.

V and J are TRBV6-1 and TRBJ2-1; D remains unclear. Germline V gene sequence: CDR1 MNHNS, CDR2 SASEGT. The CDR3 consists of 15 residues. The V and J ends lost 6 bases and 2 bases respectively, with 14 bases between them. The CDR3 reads CASSLNTETYNEQFF. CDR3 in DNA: TGTGCCAGCAGCCTAAATACGGAAACCTACAATGAGCAGTTCTTC.

CDR3 protein: CASSESIGLAGETQYF. The DNA of the CDR3 is TGCGCCAGCAGTGAGTCTATAGGACTAGCGGGGGAGACCCAGTACTTC. This sequence joins TRBV10-1 and TRBJ2-5; 12 positions agree with TRBD2. Germline V gene lookup returns CDR1 WNHNN and CDR2 SYGVQD (reference sequence). V trimming: 0 bases; J trimming: 5 bases; junction bases outside the gene matches: 4. The CDR3 consists of 16 residues.

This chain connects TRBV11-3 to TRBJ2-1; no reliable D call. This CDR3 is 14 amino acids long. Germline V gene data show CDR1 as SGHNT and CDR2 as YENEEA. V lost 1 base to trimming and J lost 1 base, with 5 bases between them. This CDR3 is CASSLGGSYNEQFF. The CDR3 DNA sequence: TGTGCCAGCAGCTTAGGAGGTTCCTACAATGAGCAGTTCTTC.

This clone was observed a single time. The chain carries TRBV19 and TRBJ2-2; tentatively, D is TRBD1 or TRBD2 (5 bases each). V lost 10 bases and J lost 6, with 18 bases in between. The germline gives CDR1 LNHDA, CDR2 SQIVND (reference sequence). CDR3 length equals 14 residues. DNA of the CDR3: TGTGCCACCTCAGACTTACCGGGGCCCGGGGAGCTGTTTTTT. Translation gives CATSDLPGPGELFF.